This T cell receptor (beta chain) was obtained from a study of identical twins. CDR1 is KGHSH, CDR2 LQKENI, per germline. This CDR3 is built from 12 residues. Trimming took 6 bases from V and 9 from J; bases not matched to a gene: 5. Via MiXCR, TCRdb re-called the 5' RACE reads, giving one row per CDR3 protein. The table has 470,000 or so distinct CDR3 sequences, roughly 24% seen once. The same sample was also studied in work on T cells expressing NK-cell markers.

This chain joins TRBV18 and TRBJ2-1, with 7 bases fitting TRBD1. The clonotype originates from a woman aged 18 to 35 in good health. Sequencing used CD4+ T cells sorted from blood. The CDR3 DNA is TGTGCCAGCTCGCGACAGGGCCCTGAGCAGTTCTTC. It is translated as CASSRQGPEQFF.